Each of the 20 T cell receptor beta chains below was sequenced from the same sample in a study of T cell repertoires in cytomegalovirus infection. Their target antigens are unknown. TCRdb ran MiXCR on the reads and lists one entry per CDR3 protein. Of approximately 110,000 distinct CDR3 sequences in the sample, about 31% are singletons; the top ten hold about 54%. Specimen: CD8+ T cells from cultured PBMCs, collected from culture after CMV antigen stimulation. The receptors shown here come from a human donor in good health (CMV status not recorded). Some clones in this sample may be carry-over from other donors' samples.

This clonotype was recorded many times. The chain uses TRBV7-2 and TRBJ1-1; 9 nucleotides align to TRBD1. The length of the CDR3 is 15 residues. The germline V gene has CDR1 SGHTA and CDR2 FQGNSA. The J segment lost 7 bases and the V segment lost 5 bases, leaving 11 bases of the junction unmatched. Written as DNA, the CDR3 is TGTGCCAGCAGCCGCTGGGGTGGGACAGGGTATGAAGCTTTCTTT. Its translation: CASSRWGGTGYEAFF. Full variable domain (outside the CDR3, taken from reference TRBV7-2 and TRBJ1-1): GAGVSQSPSNKVTEKGKDVELRCDPISGHTALYWYRQSLGQGLEFLIYFQGNSAPDKSGLPSDRFSAERTGGSVSTLTIQRTQQEDSAVYLCASSRWGGTGYEAFFGQGTRLTVV.

Ten or more counts support this clonotype. The rearrangement joins TRBV28 to TRBJ1-5, with 8 bases identical to TRBD1. CDR3 size: 14 residues. Germline V gene lookup returns CDR1 MDHEN and CDR2 SYDVKM. After removal of 5 bases from V and 10 bases from J, the junction contained 10 bases not matched to a gene. The DNA for the CDR3 is TGTGCCAGCAGTAAAGCCGGGACAGGCATTCCCCAGCATTTT. Its protein product is CASSKAGTGIPQHF.

The V call is TRBV5-1, the J call TRBJ2-6; 7 bases agree with TRBD1. This CDR3 region has 19 residues. Germline assignment: CDR1 SGHRS and CDR2 YFSETQ. V dropped 2 bases and J dropped 2; count of bases not matched to a gene: 13. CDR3 nucleotides: TGCGCCAGCAGCTTTGATTTCTCACCAGGGGGTCCTGGGGCCAACGTCCTGACTTTC. It is translated as CASSFDFSPGGPGANVLTF.

The chain joins TRBV6-2 or TRBV6-3 to TRBJ2-1; tentatively, D is TRBD1 (5 bases). The CDR3 totals 15 residues. Germline V gene data show CDR1 as MNHEY and CDR2 as SVGEGT. Deletions cut 4 bases from V and 8 bases from J, with 18 bases between. This CDR3 reads CASSSPRVRKDEQFF. In nucleotides, the CDR3 is TGTGCCAGCAGTTCCCCCAGGGTGCGTAAAGATGAGCAGTTCTTC.

The sample holds a few counts of this clonotype. This chain links TRBV7-8 with TRBJ2-1; D uncertain. Germline values: CDR1 SGHVS, CDR2 FQNEAQ. This CDR3 comprises 12 residues. V was pared by 5 bases and J by 6 bases, with 8 bases between. The CDR3, as DNA: TGTGCCAGCAGCGTGTGGGGCAATGAGCAGTTCTTC. It is translated as CASSVWGNEQFF.

This sequence joins TRBV12-3 or TRBV12-4 and TRBJ2-5; 13 positions match TRBD2. J was trimmed by 2 bases and V by 3 bases; bases with no gene match: 6. The CDR3 extends over 17 amino acids. In nucleotides, the CDR3 is TGTGCCAGCAGTTTTCCGGGACTAGCGGGATCGCAAGAGACCCAGTACTTC. This sequence encodes CASSFPGLAGSQETQYF.

The rearrangement uses TRBV7-9 and TRBJ2-7; D uncertain. Germline-derived CDR1 and CDR2 are SEHNR and FQNEAQ (reference sequence). Trimming shortened V by 4 bases and J by 2 bases, and 12 bases separated the two germline ends. This CDR3 has 14 amino acids. The CDR3 loop is CASSSGANAYEQYF. The CDR3 nucleotides read TGTGCCAGCAGCTCAGGCGCAAATGCCTACGAGCAGTACTTC.

This clonotype showed up many times. The V and J genes are TRBV12-3 or TRBV12-4 and TRBJ2-7; D may be TRBD1 (6 bases). This CDR3 contains 16 residues. Trimming removed 5 bases at V and 0 bases at J, with 17 bases between. The CDR3 DNA follows: TGTGCCAGCAGTCCGGGCACAGGGATCAGCTCCTACGAGCAGTACTTC. Its protein product is CASSPGTGISSYEQYF.

The CDR3 reads CASSLDRQETQYF. The CDR3 coding sequence is TGCGCCAGCAGCTTGGACAGGCAGGAGACCCAGTACTTC. The gene calls are TRBV5-1 and TRBJ2-5, with D possibly TRBD1 on 5 matching bases. The germline gives CDR1 SGHRS, CDR2 YFSETQ. V was clipped by 0 bases and J by 5 bases, with 8 bases between them. The CDR3 covers 13 residues. The whole variable domain, remainder taken from reference TRBV5-1 and TRBJ2-5, is KAGVTQTPRYLIKTRGQQVTLSCSPISGHRSVSWYQQTPGQGLQFLFEYFSETQRNKGNFPGRFSGRQFSNSRSEMNVSTLELGDSALYLCASSLDRQETQYFGPGTRLLVL.

The chain couples TRBV4-1 to TRBJ2-1; 10 bases fit TRBD1. Unmatched junction bases numbered 12, after V lost 2 bases and J lost 8 bases. The length of the CDR3 is 17 residues. Germline CDR1 and CDR2: MGHRA and YSYEKL. In DNA, the CDR3 is TGCGCCAGCAGCCAAAGTCCGCCGGGACAGGGGAGGGATGAGCAGTTCTTC. Its protein is CASSQSPPGQGRDEQFF.

The table lists this clonotype with many counts. V and J are TRBV24-1 and TRBJ2-7; D unclear. The CDR3 spans 11 residues. The germline CDR1 and CDR2 sequences are KGHDR and SFDVKD. Trimming cost V 2 bases and J 4 bases, with 2 bases left between them. Here the CDR3 reads CATSDSYEQYF. The CDR3, as DNA: TGTGCCACCAGTGATTCTTACGAGCAGTACTTC.

The rearrangement links TRBV5-4 to TRBJ2-5; 8 nucleotides align to TRBD2. Trimming took 3 bases from V and 9 from J; bases not matched to a gene: 13. The CDR3 is made up of 15 amino acids. The V gene's germline CDR1 is SGHNT and CDR2 YYREEE (reference sequence). CDR3 sequence reads: CASSSPGGGRVSQYF. CDR3 DNA sequence: TGTGCCAGCAGCTCCCCCGGGGGGGGTAGGGTGTCCCAGTACTTC.

This chain uses TRBV4-1 with TRBJ1-5; unclear D gene. CDR1 and CDR2 from the germline V gene are MGHRA and YSYEKL. CDR3 length: 14 residues. V was clipped by 0 bases and J by 8 bases, with 11 bases between them. The CDR3: CASSQDRNNKPQHF. The CDR3 coding sequence is TGCGCCAGCAGCCAAGATCGGAATAATAAGCCCCAGCATTTT.

The chain uses TRBV6-1 and TRBJ2-5; the D call may be TRBD1 or TRBD2 (6 bases each). Germline CDR1 MNHNS, CDR2 SASEGT. The V and J ends lost 2 bases and 5 bases respectively, with 15 bases between them. The CDR3 contains 15 residues. This chain's CDR3 is CASSEPPGARETQYF. As DNA, the CDR3 is TGTGCCAGCAGTGAACCCCCGGGGGCAAGGGAGACCCAGTACTTC.

This chain connects TRBV27 to TRBJ1-4; 7 nucleotides line up with TRBD1. V gave up 5 bases and J gave up 11 bases; unmatched junction bases: 11. This CDR3 contains 14 residues. Per germline, CDR1 MNHEY and CDR2 SMNVEV (reference sequence). The CDR3 nucleotides are TGTGCCAGCAGTCCCGACAGGGTGGAGGATAAACTGTTTTTT. Translating it yields CASSPDRVEDKLFF.

At least ten counts were recorded for this clonotype. The rearrangement uses TRBV7-6 and TRBJ1-1; 8 bases agree with TRBD1. The germline V gene encodes CDR1 SGHVS and CDR2 FNYEAQ. The J segment lost 7 bases and the V segment lost 0 bases, leaving 7 bases of the junction unmatched. The CDR3 has 15 amino acids. This chain's CDR3 is CASSLAEGTGYEAFF. In DNA form, the CDR3 reads TGTGCCAGCAGCTTAGCGGAGGGGACAGGATATGAAGCTTTCTTT.

The chain's CDR3 is CASSFGPRISGNTIYF. DNA of the CDR3: TGTGCCAGCAGCTTCGGGCCCCGAATCTCTGGAAACACCATATATTTT. The chain joins TRBV7-6 to TRBJ1-3; D gene ambiguous. The germline V and J ends were trimmed by 3 bases and 0 bases, with 12 bases remaining between them. CDR1 is SGHVS, CDR2 FNYEAQ, per germline. The CDR3 spans 16 residues.

The chain joins TRBV28 to TRBJ2-7, with D perhaps matching TRBD2 (6 bases). The CDR3 loop spans 18 amino acids. CDR1 is MDHEN, CDR2 SYDVKM, per germline. The V end lost 6 bases, the J end lost 2 bases, and 26 bases lay between the germline ends. CDR3 DNA sequence: TGTGCCAGCAGCTTCGTTGGTCGGGGATCGGGACTCGCCTACGAGCAGTACTTC. It translates to CASSFVGRGSGLAYEQYF.

The V call is TRBV6-8, the J call TRBJ2-1; D assignment may be TRBD1 or TRBD2 (5 bases each). The CDR3 runs 17 residues. Looked up from germline, CDR1 is MNHGY and CDR2 is SAAAGT. Trimming left V 5 bases short and J 1 base short, with 18 bases between. The CDR3 coding sequence is TGTGCCAGCAGTCTAACATCGCAGGGAGTTTCCTACAATGAGCAGTTCTTC. The encoded protein is CASSLTSQGVSYNEQFF.

This clonotype has just a few counts. This sequence joins TRBV19 and TRBJ2-2; a weak D match, TRBD1 (6 bases). The CDR3 has 15 residues. V lost 3 bases and J lost 6, with 14 bases in between. CDR1 is LNHDA, CDR2 SQIVND, per germline (reference sequence). For the CDR3, the DNA is TGTGCCAGTAGTATTGGGGGCCAGGTCTCCGGGGAGCTGTTTTTT. As protein: CASSIGGQVSGELFF. The full variable domain, its missing parts supplied by reference TRBV19 and TRBJ2-2, is DGGITQSPKYLFRKEGQNVTLSCEQNLNHDAMYWYRQDPGQGLRLIYYSQIVNDFQKGDIAEGYSVSREKKESFPLTVTSAQKNPTAFYLCASSIGGQVSGELFFGEGSRLTVL.